The sequence of this TCR beta chain was determined in a study of blood T cell repertoires in COVID-19. Background on the study: COVID-19 samples, acute and convalescent, were from the United States, Italy and Spain.

Using immunoSEQ multiplex PCR, the repertoire was profiled, and TCRdb retains in-frame clones only, with some absent. The table lists 110,000 to 150,000 clones, 88% of them singletons. Germline loops: CDR1 SNHLY, CDR2 FYNNEI. This CDR3 spans 15 amino acids. V gave up 6 bases and J gave up 4 bases, with 18 bases separating them. V and J are TRBV2 and TRBJ1-2, with unresolved D. This sequence was found in a man aged 65 to 85 with acute or convalescent COVID-19. Source material: peripheral blood. The CDR3: CASRSQPRVAYGYTF. The CDR3, as DNA: TGTGCCAGCAGATCACAGCCTCGAGTGGCCTATGGCTACACCTTC.